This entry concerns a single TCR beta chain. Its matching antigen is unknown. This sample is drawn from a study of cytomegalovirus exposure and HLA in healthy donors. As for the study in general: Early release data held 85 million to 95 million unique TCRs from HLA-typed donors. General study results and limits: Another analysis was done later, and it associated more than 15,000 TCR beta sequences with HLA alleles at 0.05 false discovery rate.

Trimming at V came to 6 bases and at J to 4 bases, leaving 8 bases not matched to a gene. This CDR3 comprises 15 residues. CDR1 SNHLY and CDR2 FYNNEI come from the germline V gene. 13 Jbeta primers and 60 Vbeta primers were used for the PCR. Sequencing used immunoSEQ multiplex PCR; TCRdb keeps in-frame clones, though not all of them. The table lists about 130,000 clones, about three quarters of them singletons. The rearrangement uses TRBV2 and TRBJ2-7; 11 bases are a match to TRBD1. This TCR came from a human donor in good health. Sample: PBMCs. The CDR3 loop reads CASRSMGQGVYEQYF. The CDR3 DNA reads TGTGCCAGCAGGTCAATGGGACAGGGGGTGTACGAGCAGTACTTC. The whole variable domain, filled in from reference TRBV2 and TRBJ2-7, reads EPEVTQTPSHQVTQMGQEVILRCVPISNHLYFYWYRQILGQKVEFLVSFYNNEISEKSEIFDDQFSVERPDGSNFTLKIRSTKLEDSAMYFCASRSMGQGVYEQYFGPGTRLTVT.